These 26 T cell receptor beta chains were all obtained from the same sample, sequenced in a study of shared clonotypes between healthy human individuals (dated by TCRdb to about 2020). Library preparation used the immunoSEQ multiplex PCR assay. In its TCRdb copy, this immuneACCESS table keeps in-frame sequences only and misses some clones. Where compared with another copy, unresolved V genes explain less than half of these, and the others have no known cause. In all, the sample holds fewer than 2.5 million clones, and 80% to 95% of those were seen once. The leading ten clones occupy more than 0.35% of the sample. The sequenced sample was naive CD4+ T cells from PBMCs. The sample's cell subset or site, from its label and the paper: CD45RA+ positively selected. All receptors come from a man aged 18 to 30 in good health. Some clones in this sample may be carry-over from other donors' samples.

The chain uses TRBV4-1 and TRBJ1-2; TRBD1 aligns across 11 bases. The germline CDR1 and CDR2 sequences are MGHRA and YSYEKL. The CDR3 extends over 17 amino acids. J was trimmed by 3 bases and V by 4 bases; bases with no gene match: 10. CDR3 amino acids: CASSPTRTGGRYYGYTF. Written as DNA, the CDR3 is TGCGCCAGCAGCCCCACCCGGACAGGGGGCCGGTACTATGGCTACACCTTC.

This chain's CDR3 is CASTEQGARTEAFF. The CDR3 nucleotides read TGTGCCAGCACCGAACAGGGGGCTCGCACTGAAGCTTTCTTT. This chain uses TRBV11-2 with TRBJ1-1; 9 nucleotides match TRBD1. The CDR3 totals 14 residues. The trim removed 7 bases at V and 4 bases at J, leaving 7 bases unmatched. Germline loops: CDR1 SGHAT, CDR2 FQNNGV. The whole variable domain, filled in from reference TRBV11-2 and TRBJ1-1, reads EAGVAQSPRYKIIEKRQSVAFWCNPISGHATLYWYQQILGQGPKLLIQFQNNGVVDDSQLPKDRFSAERLKGVDSTLKIQPAKLEDSAVYLCASTEQGARTEAFFGQGTRLTVV.

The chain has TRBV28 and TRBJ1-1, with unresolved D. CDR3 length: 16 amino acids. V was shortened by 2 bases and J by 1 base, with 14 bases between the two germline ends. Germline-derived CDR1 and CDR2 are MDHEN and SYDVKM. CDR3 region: CASSLGSLGGNTEAFF. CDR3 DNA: TGTGCCAGCAGTTTAGGCAGCCTCGGCGGGAACACTGAAGCTTTCTTT.

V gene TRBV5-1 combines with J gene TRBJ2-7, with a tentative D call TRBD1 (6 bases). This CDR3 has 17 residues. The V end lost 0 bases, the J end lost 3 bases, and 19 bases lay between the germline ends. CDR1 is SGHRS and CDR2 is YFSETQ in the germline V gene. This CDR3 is CASSLAPPTGLIYEQYF. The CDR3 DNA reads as TGCGCCAGCAGCTTGGCACCCCCCACAGGGTTAATCTACGAGCAGTACTTC.

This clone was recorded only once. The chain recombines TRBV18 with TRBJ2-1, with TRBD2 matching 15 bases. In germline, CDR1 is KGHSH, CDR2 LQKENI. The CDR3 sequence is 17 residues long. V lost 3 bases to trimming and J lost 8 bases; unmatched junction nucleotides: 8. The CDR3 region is CASSPNGLAGGRDEQFF. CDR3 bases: TGTGCCAGCTCACCGAATGGACTAGCGGGAGGGAGGGATGAGCAGTTCTTC. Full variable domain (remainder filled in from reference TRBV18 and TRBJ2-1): NAGVMQNPRHLVRRRGQEARLRCSPMKGHSHVYWYRQLPEEGLKFMVYLQKENIIDESGMPKERFSAEFPKEGPSILRIQQVVRGDSAAYFCASSPNGLAGGRDEQFFGPGTRLTVL.

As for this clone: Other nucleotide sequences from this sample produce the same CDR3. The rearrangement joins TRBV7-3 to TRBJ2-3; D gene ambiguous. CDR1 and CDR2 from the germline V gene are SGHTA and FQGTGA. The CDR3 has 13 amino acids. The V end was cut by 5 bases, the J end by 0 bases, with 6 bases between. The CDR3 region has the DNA TGTGCCAGCAGCCCCCAGAGCACAGATACGCAGTATTTT. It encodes CASSPQSTDTQYF.

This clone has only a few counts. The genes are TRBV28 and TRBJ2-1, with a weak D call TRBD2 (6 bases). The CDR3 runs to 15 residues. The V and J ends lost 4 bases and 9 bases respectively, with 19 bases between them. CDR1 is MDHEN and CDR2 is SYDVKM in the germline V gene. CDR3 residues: CASSSWREPTGEQFF. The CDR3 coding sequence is TGTGCCAGCAGTTCATGGCGGGAACCTACGGGTGAGCAGTTCTTC.

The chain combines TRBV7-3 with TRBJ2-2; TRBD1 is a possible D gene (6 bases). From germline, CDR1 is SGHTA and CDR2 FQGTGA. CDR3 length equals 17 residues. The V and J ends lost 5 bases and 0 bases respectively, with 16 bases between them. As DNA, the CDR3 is TGTGCCAGCAGCCCTTTCCGGGACACTGCGAACACCGGGGAGCTGTTTTTT. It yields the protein CASSPFRDTANTGELFF.

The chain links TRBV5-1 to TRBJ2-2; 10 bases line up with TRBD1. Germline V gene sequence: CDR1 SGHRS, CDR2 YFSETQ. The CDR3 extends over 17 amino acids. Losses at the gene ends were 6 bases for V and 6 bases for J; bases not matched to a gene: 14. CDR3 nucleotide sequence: TGCGCCAGCAACCCCGGACAGGGGGTCAAGGTCGCCGGGGAGCTGTTTTTT. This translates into CASNPGQGVKVAGELFF.

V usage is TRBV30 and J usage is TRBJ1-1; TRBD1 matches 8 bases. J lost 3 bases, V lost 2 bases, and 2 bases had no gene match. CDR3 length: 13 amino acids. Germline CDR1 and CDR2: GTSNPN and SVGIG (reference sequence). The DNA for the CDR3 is TGTGCCTGGAGTACAGGGGGGCACACTGAAGCTTTCTTT. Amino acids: CAWSTGGHTEAFF. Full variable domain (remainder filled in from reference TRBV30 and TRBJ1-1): SQTIHQWPATLVQPVGSPLSLECTVEGTSNPNLYWYRQAAGRGLQLLFYSVGIGQISSEVPQNLSASRPQDRQFILSSKKLLLSDSGFYLCAWSTGGHTEAFFGQGTRLTVV.

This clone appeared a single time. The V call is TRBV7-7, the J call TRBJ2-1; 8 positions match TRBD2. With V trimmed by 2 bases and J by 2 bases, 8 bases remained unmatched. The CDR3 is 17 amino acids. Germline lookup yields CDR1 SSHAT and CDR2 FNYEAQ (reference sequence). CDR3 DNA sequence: TGTGCCAGCAGCTTAACGAGATTAGCGGGACCCTACAATGAGCAGTTCTTC. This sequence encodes CASSLTRLAGPYNEQFF.

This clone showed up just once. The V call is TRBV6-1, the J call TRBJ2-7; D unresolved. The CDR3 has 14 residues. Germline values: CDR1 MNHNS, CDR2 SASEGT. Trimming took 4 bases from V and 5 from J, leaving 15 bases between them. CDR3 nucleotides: TGTGCCAGCAGTGCTCAGGCCCCAACTAACGAGCAGTACTTC. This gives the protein CASSAQAPTNEQYF.

The CDR3 reads CAIKVANTEAFF. The CDR3 DNA reads as TGTGCCATCAAAGTGGCAAACACTGAAGCTTTCTTT. This chain connects TRBV10-3 to TRBJ1-1; D not resolved. V shed 7 bases and J shed 2 bases, with 8 bases lying between them. Germline values: CDR1 ENHRY, CDR2 SYGVKD. The CDR3 is 12 amino acids.

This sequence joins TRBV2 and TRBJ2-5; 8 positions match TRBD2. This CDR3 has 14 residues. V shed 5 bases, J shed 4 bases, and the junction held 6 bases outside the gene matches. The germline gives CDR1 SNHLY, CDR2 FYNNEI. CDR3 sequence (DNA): TGTGCCAGCAGTCTCGGCCGGGGGGGAGAGACCCAGTACTTC. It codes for CASSLGRGGETQYF. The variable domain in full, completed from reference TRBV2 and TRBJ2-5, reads EPEVTQTPSHQVTQMGQEVILRCVPISNHLYFYWYRQILGQKVEFLVSFYNNEISEKSEIFDDQFSVERPDGSNFTLKIRSTKLEDSAMYFCASSLGRGGETQYFGPGTRLLVL.

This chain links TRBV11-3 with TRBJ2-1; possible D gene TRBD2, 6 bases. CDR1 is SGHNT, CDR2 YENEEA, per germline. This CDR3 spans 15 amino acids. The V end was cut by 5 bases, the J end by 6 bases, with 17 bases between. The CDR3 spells CASSNRWGDSNEQFF. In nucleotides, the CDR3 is TGTGCCAGCAGCAACCGGTGGGGGGATAGCAATGAGCAGTTCTTC. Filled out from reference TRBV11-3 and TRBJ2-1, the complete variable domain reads EAGVVQSPRYKIIEKKQPVAFWCNPISGHNTLYWYLQNLGQGPELLIRYENEEAVDDSQLPKDRFSAERLKGVDSTLKIQPAELGDSAVYLCASSNRWGDSNEQFFGPGTRLTVL.

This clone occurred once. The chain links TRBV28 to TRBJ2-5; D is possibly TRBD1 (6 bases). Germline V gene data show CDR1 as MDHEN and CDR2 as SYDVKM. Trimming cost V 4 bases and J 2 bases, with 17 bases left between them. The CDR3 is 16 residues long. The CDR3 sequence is CASSSQGDRLQETQYF. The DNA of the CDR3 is TGTGCCAGCAGTTCACAGGGCGATCGGCTACAAGAGACCCAGTACTTC.

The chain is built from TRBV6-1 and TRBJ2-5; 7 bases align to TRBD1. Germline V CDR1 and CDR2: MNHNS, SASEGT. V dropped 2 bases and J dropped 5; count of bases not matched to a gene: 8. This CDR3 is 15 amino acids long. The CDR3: CASSELRGRWETQYF. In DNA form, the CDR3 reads TGTGCCAGCAGTGAACTCAGGGGGAGATGGGAGACCCAGTACTTC.

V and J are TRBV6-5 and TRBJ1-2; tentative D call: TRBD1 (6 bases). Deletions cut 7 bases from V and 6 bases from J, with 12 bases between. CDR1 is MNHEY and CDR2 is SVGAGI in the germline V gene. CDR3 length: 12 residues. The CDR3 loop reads CASTATGHGYTF. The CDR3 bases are TGTGCCAGCACCGCCACAGGGCATGGCTACACCTTC.

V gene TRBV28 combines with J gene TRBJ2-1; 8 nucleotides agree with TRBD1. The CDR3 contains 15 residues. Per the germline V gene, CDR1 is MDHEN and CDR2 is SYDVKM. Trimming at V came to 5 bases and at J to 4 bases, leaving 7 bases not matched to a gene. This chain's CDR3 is CASSRQGAQYNEQFF. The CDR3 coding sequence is TGTGCCAGCAGTCGCCAGGGGGCGCAGTACAATGAGCAGTTCTTC.

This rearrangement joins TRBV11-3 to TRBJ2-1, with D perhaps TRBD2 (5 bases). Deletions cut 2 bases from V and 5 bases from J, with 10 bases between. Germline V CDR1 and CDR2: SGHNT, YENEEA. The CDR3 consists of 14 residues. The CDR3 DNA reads TGTGCCAGCAGCTTACAGCGGTGGGACAATGAGCAGTTCTTC. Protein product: CASSLQRWDNEQFF.

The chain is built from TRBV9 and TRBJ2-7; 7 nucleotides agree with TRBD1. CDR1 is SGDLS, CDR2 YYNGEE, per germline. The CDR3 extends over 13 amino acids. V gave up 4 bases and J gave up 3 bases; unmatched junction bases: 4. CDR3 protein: CASSTGQFYEQYF. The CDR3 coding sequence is TGTGCCAGCAGCACGGGACAGTTCTACGAGCAGTACTTC.

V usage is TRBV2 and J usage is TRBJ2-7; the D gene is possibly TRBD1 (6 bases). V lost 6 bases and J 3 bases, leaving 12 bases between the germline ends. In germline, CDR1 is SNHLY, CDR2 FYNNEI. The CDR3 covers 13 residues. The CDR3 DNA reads TGTGCCAGCAGAAACAGGGTGAACTACGAGCAGTACTTC. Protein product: CASRNRVNYEQYF.

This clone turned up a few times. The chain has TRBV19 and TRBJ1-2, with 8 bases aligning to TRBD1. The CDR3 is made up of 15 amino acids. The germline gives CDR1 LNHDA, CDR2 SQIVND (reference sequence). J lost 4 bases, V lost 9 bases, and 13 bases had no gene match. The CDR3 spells CASEDLRQGIYGYTF. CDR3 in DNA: TGTGCCAGCGAAGATTTGAGACAGGGGATCTATGGCTACACCTTC.

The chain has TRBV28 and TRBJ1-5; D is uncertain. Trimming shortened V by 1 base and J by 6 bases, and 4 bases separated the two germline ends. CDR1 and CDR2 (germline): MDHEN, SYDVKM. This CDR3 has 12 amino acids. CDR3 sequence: CASSLLVQPQHF. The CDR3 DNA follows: TGTGCCAGCAGTTTATTAGTTCAGCCCCAGCATTTT. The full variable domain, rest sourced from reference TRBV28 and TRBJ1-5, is DVKVTQSSRYLVKRTGEKVFLECVQDMDHENMFWYRQDPGLGLRLIYFSYDVKMKEKGDIPEGYSVSREKKERFSLILESASTNQTSMYLCASSLLVQPQHFGDGTRLSIL.

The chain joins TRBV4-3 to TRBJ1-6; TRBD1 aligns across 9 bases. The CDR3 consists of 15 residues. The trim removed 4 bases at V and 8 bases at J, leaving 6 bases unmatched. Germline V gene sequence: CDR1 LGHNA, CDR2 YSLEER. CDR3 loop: CASSPTGTGYSPLHF. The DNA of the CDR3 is TGCGCCAGCAGCCCCACCGGGACAGGGTATTCACCCCTCCACTTT.

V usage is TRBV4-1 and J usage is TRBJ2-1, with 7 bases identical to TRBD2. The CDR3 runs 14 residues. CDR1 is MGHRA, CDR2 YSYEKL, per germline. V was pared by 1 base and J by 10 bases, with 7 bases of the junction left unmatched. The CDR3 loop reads CASSQVGGVEEQFF. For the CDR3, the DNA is TGCGCCAGCAGCCAAGTGGGAGGGGTAGAGGAGCAGTTCTTC.